This T cell receptor (beta chain) was found in a study of cytomegalovirus exposure and HLA in healthy donors. Study-wide results and limits: Later analysis suggested most CMV-associated TCR beta chains were HLA-restricted.

CDR1 is MRHNA, CDR2 SNTAGT, per germline. The CDR3 totals 13 residues. Trimming pared 3 bases from V and 2 bases from J, leaving 7 bases between. This clone appeared a few times. Its antigen remains unidentified. It was with 60 Vbeta and 13 Jbeta primers that the PCR ran. TCRdb's table, derived via immunoSEQ multiplex PCR, lists solely in-frame clones and lacks some. The table includes some 100,000 clones, 73% detected once. The TCR was taken from a man aged 40-49 years in good health and CMV-seronegative. Source material: PBMCs. The V call is TRBV6-4, the J call TRBJ1-1, with D unclear. The CDR3 protein is CASSEGSNTEAFF. CDR3 sequence (DNA): TGTGCCAGCAGTGAGGGCAGTAACACTGAAGCTTTCTTT.